The clone carrying this T cell receptor (beta chain) was observed once. These data are taken from a study of blood T cell repertoires in COVID-19. Clones were read by immunoSEQ multiplex PCR, and TCRdb kept only the in-frame ones, dropping some. The sample gives approximately 120,000 clones, around 86% of which show up once; 25% to 30% is in the top ten. Germline CDR1 reads MRHNA; CDR2 reads SNTAGT. Trimming removed 4 bases from V and 2 bases from J, with 12 bases in between. The CDR3 length is 15 residues. The sequence derives from an elderly woman with acute or convalescent COVID-19. The V and J genes are TRBV6-4 and TRBJ1-3; D is uncertain. Material: peripheral blood. The CDR3 coding sequence is TGTGCCAGCAGTGCCAACAGTGATCCTGGAAACACCATATATTTT. This translates into CASSANSDPGNTIYF.